What follows are 15 T cell receptor beta chains derived from one specimen sequenced in a study of blood T cell repertoires in COVID-19. Repertoires were generated with immunoSEQ multiplex PCR, while TCRdb's copy carries only in-frame clones and drops some. The repertoire holds roughly 200,000 clones, with more than 80% as singletons. Sample: PBMCs or T cells enriched from blood (not recorded which). The receptors stem from a man aged 25 to 40 who had recovered from COVID-19.

V usage is TRBV24-1 and J usage is TRBJ1-5; 7 bases map to TRBD1. Trimming removed 5 bases from V and 3 bases from J; junction bases left unmatched: 6. The CDR3 loop spans 15 amino acids. Germline CDR1 and CDR2: KGHDR and SFDVKD. CDR3 in DNA: TGTGCCACCAGTGCCAGGACAGGTTCCAATCAGCCCCAGCATTTT. It yields the protein CATSARTGSNQPQHF.

V is TRBV9 and J is TRBJ2-1; 8 bases line up with TRBD2. Trimming cost V 1 base and J 6 bases; bases outside gene matches: 6. Germline-derived CDR1 and CDR2 are SGDLS and YYNGEE. The CDR3 covers 15 residues. The chain's CDR3 is CASSVQGLAVNEQFF. In nucleotides, the CDR3 is TGTGCCAGCAGCGTACAAGGACTAGCTGTCAATGAGCAGTTCTTC.

The chain carries TRBV10-3 and TRBJ1-1, with 7 bases fitting TRBD1. The CDR3 is made up of 14 amino acids. Looked up from germline, CDR1 is ENHRY and CDR2 is SYGVKD. V gave up 10 bases and J gave up 8 bases; unmatched junction bases: 16. The CDR3 region is CASEGVGQFGEAFF. Written as DNA, the CDR3 is TGTGCCAGCGAGGGGGTGGGACAGTTCGGCGAAGCTTTCTTT.

The CDR3 region is CASSNGQSNQPQHF. In DNA form, the CDR3 reads TGTGCCAGCAGCAACGGACAGAGCAATCAGCCCCAGCATTTT. V usage is TRBV7-9 and J usage is TRBJ1-5; tentatively, D is TRBD1 (6 bases). The CDR3 is 14 residues long. Trimming took off 5 bases at V and 1 base at J, with 9 bases between the two ends. CDR1 is SEHNR and CDR2 is FQNEAQ in the germline V gene (reference sequence).

V gene TRBV5-1 combines with J gene TRBJ2-2; 7 nucleotides line up with TRBD1. Germline CDR1 SGHRS, CDR2 YFSETQ. This CDR3 has 15 amino acids. Trimming at V came to 3 bases and at J to 1 base, leaving 3 bases not matched to a gene. CDR3 DNA sequence: TGCGCCAGCAGCTCCGGGACAGTGAACACCGGGGAGCTGTTTTTT. Residues: CASSSGTVNTGELFF.

The V gene is TRBV10-1, the J gene TRBJ2-3; 8 bases fit TRBD1. V dropped 4 bases and J dropped 2; count of bases not matched to a gene: 5. Germline loops: CDR1 WNHNN, CDR2 SYGVQD (reference sequence). The CDR3 extends over 15 amino acids. The CDR3 region is CASSVRQGFTDTQYF. Written as DNA, the CDR3 is TGCGCCAGCAGTGTTCGACAGGGGTTCACAGATACGCAGTATTTT.

This sequence joins TRBV29-1 and TRBJ2-3; 11 nucleotides match TRBD2. The CDR3 runs 18 residues. V lost 3 bases to trimming and J lost 0 bases; unmatched junction nucleotides: 11. Germline-derived CDR1 and CDR2 are SQVTM and ANQGSEA. CDR3 region: CSVEVAGGPRASTDTQYF. The CDR3 DNA follows: TGCAGCGTTGAGGTAGCGGGAGGGCCTCGAGCGAGCACAGATACGCAGTATTTT.

This chain joins TRBV19 and TRBJ2-1, with 10 bases lining up with TRBD2. CDR1 LNHDA and CDR2 SQIVND come from the germline V gene (reference sequence). V dropped 3 bases and J dropped 3; count of bases not matched to a gene: 8. This CDR3 region has 17 residues. As DNA, the CDR3 is TGTGCCAGTAGTATCCTCGCGACTAGCGGGCTCTACAATGAGCAGTTCTTC. Encoded protein: CASSILATSGLYNEQFF.

The rearrangement links TRBV4-1 to TRBJ2-1, with D maybe TRBD2 (6 bases). Between the trimmed V and J ends, which lost 4 bases and 0 bases, there was a span of 10 bases. Germline CDR1 is MGHRA and CDR2 is YSYEKL. The CDR3 consists of 15 residues. CDR3 sequence reads: CASSRVGSSYNEQFF. CDR3 in DNA: TGCGCCAGCAGCCGCGTCGGGAGCTCCTACAATGAGCAGTTCTTC.

The chain employs TRBV11-2 and TRBJ2-7, with TRBD2 identical over 7 bases. From germline, CDR1 is SGHAT and CDR2 FQNNGV. This CDR3 contains 16 residues. Trimming cost V 0 bases and J 2 bases; bases outside gene matches: 7. This CDR3 is CASSLETGGVTYEQYF. CDR3 coding DNA: TGTGCCAGCAGCTTAGAGACGGGAGGTGTAACCTACGAGCAGTACTTC.

This chain connects TRBV2 to TRBJ1-1, with D possibly TRBD1 on 5 matching bases. The V and J ends lost 7 bases and 0 bases respectively, with 6 bases between them. The CDR3 loop spans 12 amino acids. Germline CDR1 SNHLY, CDR2 FYNNEI. The CDR3 loop is CASTGLNTEAFF. The DNA of the CDR3 is TGTGCCAGCACAGGGCTGAACACTGAAGCTTTCTTT.

The chain joins TRBV3-1 (or the pseudogene TRBV3-2) to TRBJ2-7; perhaps TRBD2 as D (5 bases). Per germline, CDR1 LGHDT and CDR2 YNNKEL (reference sequence). CDR3 length: 14 amino acids. V shed 5 bases and J shed 5 bases, with 16 bases lying between them. The CDR3 region has the DNA TGTGCCAGCAGCGCCTGGAGCGGCGTGAACGAGCAGTACTTC. This gives the protein CASSAWSGVNEQYF.

The chain combines TRBV5-1 with TRBJ1-1; D is possibly TRBD1 (5 bases). V lost 1 base, J lost 7 bases, and 11 bases lay in between. Germline lookup yields CDR1 SGHRS and CDR2 YFSETQ. CDR3 length: 13 amino acids. CDR3 bases: TGCGCCAGCAGCTTGTTGGGGGGGTTTGAAGCTTTCTTT. It translates to CASSLLGGFEAFF.

The chain links TRBV2 to TRBJ2-5, with 16 bases that match TRBD2. The germline V gene has CDR1 SNHLY and CDR2 FYNNEI. The CDR3 consists of 17 residues. V lost 6 bases and J lost 5; bases outside the gene matches: 9. For the CDR3, the DNA is TGTGCCAGCAGCCCCGGGACTAGCGGGGGGGCATGGGAGACCCAGTACTTC. The encoded protein is CASSPGTSGGAWETQYF.

The chain combines TRBV9 with TRBJ1-2; D unclear. Trimming took off 3 bases at V and 7 bases at J, with 10 bases between the two ends. The CDR3 runs to 12 residues. In germline, CDR1 is SGDLS, CDR2 YYNGEE. CDR3 region: CASSGTETGYTF. In nucleotides, the CDR3 is TGTGCCAGCAGCGGAACAGAAACTGGCTACACCTTC.